Shown below are 22 T cell receptor beta chains from a single sample sequenced in a study of monozygotic twins with inflammatory bowel disease. From its re-call of the 5' RACE reads, TCRdb lists each CDR3 protein once, without DNA. This sample's clone table lists some 440,000 distinct CDR3 sequences. The sequenced sample consisted of blood. The receptor source for this set is a human donor with ulcerative colitis or Crohn's disease, or a healthy co-twin of an affected twin (not recorded which).

The V gene is TRBV18, the J gene TRBJ1-1; lacking DNA, the TRBD1 call made by TCRdb goes unchecked. Germline V gene data show CDR1 as KGHSH and CDR2 as LQKENI. The CDR3 contains 12 residues. CDR3 amino acids: CASSGDSTEAFF.

The V gene is TRBV6-2 or TRBV6-3, the J gene TRBJ2-2. The germline gives CDR1 MNHEY, CDR2 SVGEGT. The CDR3 is 15 residues long. CDR3: CASRRWESGTGELFF.

The V and J genes are TRBV19 and TRBJ2-2; TCRdb's assignment of TRBD1 cannot be checked, as there is no DNA. In germline, CDR1 is LNHDA, CDR2 SQIVND (reference sequence). The CDR3 is made up of 16 amino acids. This CDR3 reads CASSIGRGKRSGELFF.

The chain employs TRBV6-4 and TRBJ2-1; TCRdb selects TRBD2, and the lack of DNA leaves this call unchecked. The CDR3 covers 15 residues. Looked up from germline, CDR1 is MRHNA and CDR2 is SNTAGT. The CDR3: CASMPREGLRNEQFF.

The gene calls are TRBV7-3 and TRBJ2-7; the TCRdb call, TRBD1, lacks DNA for checking. The CDR3 runs 13 residues. CDR1 is SGHTA, CDR2 FQGTGA, per germline. CDR3 in amino acids: CASSSKQGNEQYF.

This chain joins TRBV18 and TRBJ1-5; without DNA, the TCRdb call of TRBD1 cannot be checked. Germline CDR1 KGHSH, CDR2 LQKENI. The CDR3 has 15 residues. The chain's CDR3 is CASSPPGQSNQPQHF.

The chain joins TRBV27 to TRBJ2-3; the D call from TCRdb, TRBD1, cannot be confirmed without DNA. Germline V gives CDR1 MNHEY, CDR2 SMNVEV (reference sequence). The CDR3 is made up of 12 amino acids. This chain's CDR3 is CASSLGQGLQYF.

The genes are TRBV12-3 or TRBV12-4 and TRBJ2-1; there is no DNA to check the TCRdb D call of TRBD2. The CDR3 loop spans 14 amino acids. The CDR3 reads CASRETSGKFEQFF.

V and J are TRBV10-3 and TRBJ1-5; checking the TCRdb D call of TRBD1 is not possible without DNA. Germline CDR1 ENHRY, CDR2 SYGVKD. The CDR3 length is 13 residues. The CDR3 sequence is CAISEDRVQPQHF.

The J gene is TRBJ2-7, the V gene TRBV4-1; there is no DNA to check the TCRdb D call of TRBD2. CDR3 length: 15 residues. Germline V gene lookup returns CDR1 MGHRA and CDR2 YSYEKL. CDR3 residues: CASSHGGYEDYEQYF.

This chain links TRBV7-9 with TRBJ2-2; TCRdb's D gene call, TRBD1, goes unchecked for lack of DNA. The germline V gene has CDR1 SEHNR and CDR2 FQNEAQ (reference sequence). This CDR3 contains 16 residues. The CDR3 protein is CASTYFGTVATGELFF. Complete variable domain (other parts from reference TRBV7-9 and TRBJ2-2): DTGVSQNPRHKITKRGQNVTFRCDPISEHNRLYWYRQTLGQGPEFLTYFQNEAQLEKSRLLSDRFSAERPKGSFSTLEIQRTEQGDSAMYLCASTYFGTVATGELFFGEGSRLTVL.

This chain uses TRBV7-2 with TRBJ2-7. This CDR3 is built from 12 residues. The germline gives CDR1 SGHTA, CDR2 FQGNSA. This CDR3 is CASSLYVYEQYF.

The chain has TRBV7-9 and TRBJ2-5; no DNA is available, so the TRBD1 call from TCRdb remains unchecked. Per germline, CDR1 SEHNR and CDR2 FQNEAQ (reference sequence). The length of the CDR3 is 14 residues. CDR3 sequence reads: CASTLSGGGETQYF.

The rearrangement links TRBV7-9 to TRBJ2-3. Germline CDR1 and CDR2: SEHNR and FQNEAQ (reference sequence). The CDR3 is 14 residues long. The chain's CDR3 is CASSSTATQDTQYF.

CDR3 loop: CASSQGLARSGANVLTF. The chain combines TRBV3-1 with TRBJ2-6; TCRdb's assignment of TRBD2 cannot be checked, as there is no DNA. Germline V gene data show CDR1 as LGHDT and CDR2 as YNNKEL (reference sequence). This CDR3 is 17 amino acids long. Combining the CDR3 with reference TRBV3-1 and TRBJ2-6 gives the whole variable domain DTAVSQTPKYLVTQMGNDKSIKCEQNLGHDTMYWYKQDSKKFLKIMFSYNNKELIINETVPNRFSPKSPDKAHLNLHINSLELGDSAVYFCASSQGLARSGANVLTFGAGSRLTVL.

The chain has TRBV11-1 and TRBJ2-5; TCRdb designates TRBD1, a call that cannot be tested without DNA. There are 15 residues in the CDR3. Germline V CDR1 and CDR2: SGHAT, FQDESV (reference sequence). The CDR3 reads CASSLSRTGRETQYF.

CDR3 sequence: CASRTAEGRQYF. V gene TRBV5-6 combines with J gene TRBJ2-7; TCRdb outputs TRBD2, but without DNA this stays unchecked. The CDR3 is 12 amino acids. Germline V gives CDR1 SGHDT, CDR2 YYEEEE.

The genes are TRBV20-1 and TRBJ2-1; TCRdb picks TRBD2, but there is no DNA to check that call. In germline, CDR1 is DFQATT, CDR2 SNEGSKA (reference sequence). The CDR3 loop spans 15 amino acids. This CDR3 is CSARVGLLDYNEQFF.

The rearrangement uses TRBV9 and TRBJ1-5; there is no DNA to check the TCRdb D call of TRBD1. This CDR3 spans 15 amino acids. The V gene's germline CDR1 is SGDLS and CDR2 YYNGEE. CDR3 region: CASSPRDRDNQPQHF. The whole variable domain, remainder taken from reference TRBV9 and TRBJ1-5, is DSGVTQTPKHLITATGQRVTLRCSPRSGDLSVYWYQQSLDQGLQFLIQYYNGEERAKGNILERFSAQQFPDLHSELNLSSLELGDSALYFCASSPRDRDNQPQHFGDGTRLSIL.

The chain joins TRBV7-9 to TRBJ1-2; TCRdb's assignment of TRBD1 cannot be checked, as there is no DNA. There are 15 residues in the CDR3. Germline lookup yields CDR1 SEHNR and CDR2 FQNEAQ (reference sequence). The CDR3 sequence: CASSLQGTLNYGYTF.

The CDR3 region is CSVGLGYEQYF. The rearrangement joins TRBV29-1 to TRBJ2-7. There are 11 residues in the CDR3. Germline values: CDR1 SQVTM, CDR2 ANQGSEA.

The chain employs TRBV7-2 and TRBJ1-4. This CDR3 has 15 residues. Germline V gene lookup returns CDR1 SGHTA and CDR2 FQGNSA. The CDR3 sequence: CASSLANSPNEKLFF.